This TCR beta chain was found in a study of T cell responses to AZD1222 COVID-19 vaccine. Whole-study findings and limits: Per reports, nearly half of all spike-specific TCRs target regions that are unmutated in variants. Among the donors, most were white British and more were female, and clonal diversity was possibly underestimated.

Per germline, CDR1 GTSNPN and CDR2 SVGIG (reference sequence). Trimming took 0 bases from V and 8 from J, leaving 13 bases between them. This CDR3 has 14 residues. Assay: immunoSEQ multiplex PCR; the TCRdb copy retains only in-frame clones and omits some. The sample records approximately 150,000 clones, approximately 94% being singletons. Comment on this clone: The antigen is not known.

The chain links TRBV30 to TRBJ1-4; D might be TRBD1 (5 bases). The input for sequencing was peripheral blood, taken on day 0 of AZD1222 vaccination. The receptor comes from an adult in good health. CDR3 nucleotides: TGTGCCTGGAGTGTACGATGGGGGAGGGAAAAACTGTTTTTT. It translates to CAWSVRWGREKLFF.